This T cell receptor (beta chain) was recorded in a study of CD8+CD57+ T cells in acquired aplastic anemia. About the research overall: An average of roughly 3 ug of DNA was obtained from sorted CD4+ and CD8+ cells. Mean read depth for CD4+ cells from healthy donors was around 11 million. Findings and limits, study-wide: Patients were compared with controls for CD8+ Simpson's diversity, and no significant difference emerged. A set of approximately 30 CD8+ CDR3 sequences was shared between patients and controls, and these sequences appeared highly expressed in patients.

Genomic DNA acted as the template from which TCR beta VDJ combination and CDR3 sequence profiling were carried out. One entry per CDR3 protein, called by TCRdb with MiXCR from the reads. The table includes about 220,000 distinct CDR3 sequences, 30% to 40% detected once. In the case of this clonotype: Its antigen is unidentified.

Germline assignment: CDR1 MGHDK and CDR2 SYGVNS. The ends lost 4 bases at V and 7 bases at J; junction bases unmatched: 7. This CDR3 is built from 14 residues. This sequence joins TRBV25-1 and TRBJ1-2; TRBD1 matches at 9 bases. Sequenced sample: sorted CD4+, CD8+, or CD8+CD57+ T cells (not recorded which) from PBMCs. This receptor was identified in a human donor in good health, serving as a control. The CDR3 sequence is CASSALGTGFGYTF. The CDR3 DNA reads TGTGCCAGCAGTGCTCTAGGGACAGGGTTTGGCTACACCTTC.